This TCR beta chain emerged from a study of cytomegalovirus exposure and HLA in healthy donors. As for the study in general: In a previous analysis, nearly 120 million unique TCR beta sequences were found from about 179 million T cells.

PCR primers comprised 60 Vbeta and 13 Jbeta primers. Sequencing was performed with immunoSEQ multiplex PCR; in TCRdb, only in-frame clones are kept and a portion is missing. There are about 180,000 clones in the sample; 70% to 80% occur only once, and over 2% lies in the top ten. The germline V gene encodes CDR1 SGHTA and CDR2 FQGNSA. The ends were cut back, 5 bases at V and 3 bases at J, with 10 bases in the middle. CDR3 length: 13 residues. The chain couples TRBV7-2 to TRBJ1-1; TRBD1 is a possible D gene (6 bases). Sequences were obtained from PBMCs. The sequence was obtained from a man in his fifties or sixties in good health and CMV-seronegative. CDR3: CASSTTGYTEAFF. CDR3 sequence (DNA): TGTGCCAGCAGCACCACAGGGTACACTGAAGCTTTCTTT.